This is a list of T cell receptor beta chains from one sample in a study of blood T cells in healthy people across ages. TCRdb called the 5' RACE reads again in MiXCR, with one record for every CDR3 protein. The sample carries 700,000 to 850,000 distinct CDR3 sequences, under 40% recorded once. Sequencing was performed on blood. The source is a man aged 18 to 35 in good health. The CDR3 runs from the conserved cysteine through the conserved F or W. The order of the fields is V gene, CDR3 length, J gene, CDR3 protein.

>TRBV6-6|13|TRBJ2-1
CASSYFRVDEQFF
>TRBV4-2|16|TRBJ2-3
CASSQLSVYRTDTQYF
>TRBV20-1|15|TRBJ2-7
CSARPMGGEAYEQYF
>TRBV29-1|18|TRBJ2-1
CSVEGLAGTESSYNEQFF
>TRBV4-1|13|TRBJ2-5
CASSQVTEETQYF
>TRBV20-1|14|TRBJ2-3
CSASSSGGTDTQYF
>TRBV6-5|15|TRBJ2-7
CASSYSNQAGNEQYF
>TRBV5-1|16|TRBJ2-5
CASSSRSSGGVETQYF
>TRBV6-5|15|TRBJ2-5
CASSPAGGTQETQYF
>TRBV27|14|TRBJ1-2
CASSPRTGGYGYTF
>TRBV20-1|15|TRBJ2-2
CSARAGRTGSGELFF
>TRBV7-2|12|TRBJ2-3
CASSFRMGTQYF
>TRBV6-2/TRBV6-3|14|TRBJ2-4
CASSYSSQYNEQYF
>TRBV7-8|15|TRBJ1-1
CASSLSSLGNTEAFF
>TRBV27|15|NA
CASSFLTPHWDEQYF
>TRBV5-1|14|TRBJ2-5
CASSLARVQETQYF
>TRBV4-3|19|TRBJ1-6
CASSQTYEYVAVNNSPLHF
>TRBV7-6|16|TRBJ2-5
CASNGQGGIAEETQYF